A selection of T cell receptor beta chains follows, all from one sample in a study of blood T cell repertoires in COVID-19. The table came from immunoSEQ multiplex PCR; TCRdb's copy has only in-frame clones and leaves some out. In the table there are fewer than 300,000 clones, around 88% of which are singletons. Sample: peripheral blood. The origin of the receptors is an elderly man with acute or convalescent COVID-19. Both conserved end residues are part of each CDR3. The D gene is left open where the match is weak. Size is omitted from some rows. Given values are once, few, many or a class for expanded clones.

v_gene,d_gene,abundance,j_gene,CDR3nt,CDR3aa
TRBV7-6,TRBD2,once,TRBJ2-1,TGTGCCAGCAGCTTAGTTTTTGCTAGCGGGAGGGCAGGCTACAATGAGCAGTTCTTC,CASSLVFASGRAGYNEQFF
TRBV6-5,NA,NA,TRBJ1-4,TGTGCCATAAAGGGCCCGGGGGATGAAAAACTGTTTTTT,CAIKGPGDEKLFF
TRBV19,NA,NA,TRBJ2-5,TGTGCCAGTAGTATCTTCCCAGGTCCCCAAGAGACCCAGTACTTC,CASSIFPGPQETQYF
TRBV5-1,NA,NA,TRBJ2-1,TGCGCCAGCAGCAAAGCAGGGCCAAATAATGAGCAGTTCTTC,CASSKAGPNNEQFF
TRBV3-1/TRBV3-2,NA,NA,TRBJ1-3,TGTGCCAGCAGCCAAGTCCAGCGCTCTGGAAACACCATATATTTT,CASSQVQRSGNTIYF
TRBV5-6,NA,few,TRBJ1-4,TGTGCCAGCAGCTTGGGGCAGAAGAATGAAAAACTGTTTTTT,CASSLGQKNEKLFF
TRBV2,NA,NA,TRBJ2-1,TGTGCCAGCCGGCAGGGATCCTACAATGAGCAGTTCTTC,CASRQGSYNEQFF
TRBV28,TRBD1,NA,TRBJ2-6,TGTGCCAGCAGCCCCCCGCTTGGACAGGCGCTTTTCTCTGGGGCCAACGTCCTGACTTTC,CASSPPLGQALFSGANVLTF
TRBV19,TRBD1,NA,TRBJ2-1,TGTGCCAGTAGCCCGACGGTAGGGGACAGCTACAATGAGCAGTTCTTC,CASSPTVGDSYNEQFF
TRBV6-1,NA,NA,TRBJ1-4,TGTGCCAGCAGTGAACGGACCCCACGGGGTAATGAAAAACTGTTTTTT,CASSERTPRGNEKLFF
TRBV29-1,NA,NA,TRBJ2-7,TGCAGTGCCTCCTTCGGGGTTTACGAGCAGTACTTC,CSASFGVYEQYF
TRBV5-1,NA,NA,TRBJ1-1,TGCGCCAGCAGCCCTGCAACGGTTTTTATGAACACTGAAGCTTTCTTT,CASSPATVFMNTEAFF
TRBV27,TRBD2,NA,TRBJ2-3,TGTGCCACGACCGGGACTAGCGGCCCAGGGGGCACAGATACGCAGTATTTT,CATTGTSGPGGTDTQYF
TRBV28,TRBD2,NA,TRBJ2-7,TGTGCCAGCAGTGACATAGCGGGGGACCGGGACGAGCAGTACTTC,CASSDIAGDRDEQYF